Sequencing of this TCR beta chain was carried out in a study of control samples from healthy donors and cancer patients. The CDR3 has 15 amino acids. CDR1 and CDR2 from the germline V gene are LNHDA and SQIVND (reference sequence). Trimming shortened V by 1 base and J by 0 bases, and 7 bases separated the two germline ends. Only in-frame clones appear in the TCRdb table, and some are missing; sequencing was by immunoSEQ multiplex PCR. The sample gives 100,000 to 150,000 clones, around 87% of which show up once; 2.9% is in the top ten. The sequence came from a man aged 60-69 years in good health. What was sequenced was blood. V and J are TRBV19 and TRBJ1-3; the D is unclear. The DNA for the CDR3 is TGTGCCAGTAGTATAGGACGCGTCTCTGGAAACACCATATATTTT. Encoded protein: CASSIGRVSGNTIYF.